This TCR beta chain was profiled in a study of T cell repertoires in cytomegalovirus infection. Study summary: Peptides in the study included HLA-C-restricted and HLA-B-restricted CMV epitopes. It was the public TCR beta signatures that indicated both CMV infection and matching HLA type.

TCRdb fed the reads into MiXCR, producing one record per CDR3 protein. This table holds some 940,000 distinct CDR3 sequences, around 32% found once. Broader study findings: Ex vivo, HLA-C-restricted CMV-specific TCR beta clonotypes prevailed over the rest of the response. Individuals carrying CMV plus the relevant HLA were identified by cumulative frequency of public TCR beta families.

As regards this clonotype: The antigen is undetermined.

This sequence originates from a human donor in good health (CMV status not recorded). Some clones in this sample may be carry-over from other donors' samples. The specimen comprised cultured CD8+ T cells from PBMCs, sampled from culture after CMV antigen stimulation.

Here the CDR3 reads CASSLFEGPYNEQFF. The CDR3, as DNA: TGTGCCAGCAGCCTATTTGAGGGGCCGTACAATGAGCAGTTCTTC. The rearrangement links TRBV11-1 to TRBJ2-1, with D possibly called TRBD1 or TRBD2 (5 bases each). Deletions cut 5 bases from V and 4 bases from J, with 15 bases between. The V gene's germline CDR1 is SGHAT and CDR2 FQDESV (reference sequence). The CDR3 totals 15 residues.